This passage covers 26 T cell receptor beta chains from one sample sequenced in a study of control samples from healthy donors and cancer patients (dated by TCRdb to the early 2020s). Libraries were built with the immunoSEQ multiplex PCR assay. Entries here come from immuneACCESS through TCRdb and include only in-frame sequences with V and J called. Some clones fail to appear in such tables; in the studies checked, an unresolved V gene covers under half of the shortfall, and the cause of the remainder is unknown. The sample table contains about 180,000 clones; only one count was recorded for 85% to 95% of them. The top ten clones comprise around 1.4% of the sample. The sample taken for sequencing was blood. These receptors were taken from a young man in good health.

This clone has only a few counts. The sample carries other DNA sequences with the same CDR3. The chain joins TRBV19 to TRBJ2-7; D is tentatively TRBD1 or TRBD2 (5 bases each). V was clipped by 3 bases and J by 0 bases, with 9 bases between them. Germline V CDR1 and CDR2: LNHDA, SQIVND (reference sequence). The CDR3 sequence is 14 residues long. CDR3 sequence reads: CASSIRDGSYEQYF. The CDR3 DNA sequence: TGTGCCAGTAGTATCCGGGACGGCTCCTACGAGCAGTACTTC.

V and J are TRBV11-2 and TRBJ2-1, with a tentative D call TRBD2 (6 bases). Trimming took off 4 bases at V and 4 bases at J, with 11 bases between the two ends. The CDR3 is 14 residues long. Germline-derived CDR1 and CDR2 are SGHAT and FQNNGV. CDR3 bases: TGTGCCAGCAGCTGGATCGGGACTTACAATGAGCAGTTCTTC. It translates to CASSWIGTYNEQFF.

The chain carries TRBV9 and TRBJ1-3, with 9 bases identical to TRBD1. Germline V gene data show CDR1 as SGDLS and CDR2 as YYNGEE. The CDR3 covers 16 residues. Trimming at V came to 2 bases and at J to 1 base, leaving 4 bases not matched to a gene. This chain's CDR3 is CASSVGTGKSGNTIYF. In nucleotides, the CDR3 is TGTGCCAGCAGCGTGGGGACAGGGAAGTCTGGAAACACCATATATTTT.

This chain uses TRBV29-1 with TRBJ1-2; D remains unclear. This CDR3 contains 11 residues. Germline V lookup: CDR1 SQVTM, CDR2 ANQGSEA. V shed 5 bases and J shed 0 bases, with 4 bases lying between them. The CDR3 here is CSVSSNYGYTF. CDR3 nucleotide sequence: TGCAGCGTTTCATCTAACTATGGCTACACCTTC.

This chain links TRBV13 with TRBJ1-6; D is undetermined. CDR3 length equals 15 residues. Between the trimmed V and J ends, which lost 0 bases and 8 bases, there was a span of 11 bases. The V gene's germline CDR1 is PRHDT and CDR2 FYEKMQ (reference sequence). This CDR3 reads CASSLGGRMDSPLHF. CDR3 bases: TGTGCCAGCAGCTTAGGTGGAAGGATGGATTCACCCCTCCACTTT.

This rearrangement joins TRBV5-1 to TRBJ2-3; 10 bases line up with TRBD2. The CDR3 consists of 15 residues. V dropped 6 bases and J dropped 2; count of bases not matched to a gene: 6. The germline CDR1 and CDR2 sequences are SGHRS and YFSETQ. DNA of the CDR3: TGCGCCAGCAACAAAGGGACTAGCGCCACAGATACGCAGTATTTT. This encodes CASNKGTSATDTQYF.

This chain links TRBV7-3 with TRBJ2-1, with a possible D match to TRBD1 (5 bases). V lost 4 bases and J 12 bases, leaving 16 bases between the germline ends. From germline, CDR1 is SGHTA and CDR2 FQGTGA. This CDR3 is built from 13 residues. The CDR3 here is CASSYRRAYMQFF. In nucleotides, the CDR3 is TGTGCCAGCAGCTATCGCAGGGCCTACATGCAGTTCTTC.

In its sample, this clone was seen once. The rearrangement uses TRBV10-3 and TRBJ1-1; D is perhaps TRBD1 (5 bases). V was trimmed by 11 bases and J by 4 bases, leaving 17 bases between them. This CDR3 region has 13 residues. CDR1 and CDR2 from the germline V gene are ENHRY and SYGVKD. Here the CDR3 DNA reads TGTGCCGGCCGAGGTACTCAGGGCACTGAAGCTTTCTTT. Protein: CAGRGTQGTEAFF.

As DNA, the CDR3 is TGCAGCGTCCTACATGGGACAGGCCATGGCTACACCTTC. This codes for CSVLHGTGHGYTF. The rearrangement joins TRBV29-1 to TRBJ1-2, with TRBD1 matching 8 bases. Germline V CDR1 and CDR2: SQVTM, ANQGSEA. After removal of 6 bases from V and 6 bases from J, the junction contained 9 bases not matched to a gene. The CDR3 spans 13 residues.

This clone is a singleton in its sample. The chain is built from TRBV30 and TRBJ1-2; D ambiguous. This CDR3 contains 11 residues. CDR1 is GTSNPN, CDR2 SVGIG, per germline (reference sequence). With 3 bases removed from V and 8 bases from J, the gap between germline ends came to 10 bases. The CDR3 DNA is TGTGCCTGGAGAACCCATGAGGGCTACACCTTC. The encoded protein is CAWRTHEGYTF.

The chain is built from TRBV6-1 and TRBJ1-2; possible D gene TRBD1, 6 bases. Germline-derived CDR1 and CDR2 are MNHNS and SASEGT. V lost 2 bases and J lost 4, with 17 bases in between. The CDR3 contains 16 residues. CDR3 amino acids: CASSERWGGAGYGYTF. In DNA, the CDR3 is TGTGCCAGCAGTGAAAGGTGGGGGGGCGCCGGCTATGGCTACACCTTC.

The sample holds one count of this clone. The chain links TRBV21-1 to TRBJ1-2; the D call TRBD1 from the table was never checked on the DNA. TRBV21-1 is tagged as a pseudogene. The CDR3 is 14 amino acids. CDR3 loop: CASSNAPGNYGYTF. The CDR3 DNA follows: TGTGCCAGCAGCAACGCGCCAGGAAACTATGGCTACACCTTC.

V usage is TRBV6-5 and J usage is TRBJ2-1, with TRBD2 identical over 12 bases. Germline V gene data show CDR1 as MNHEY and CDR2 as SVGAGI. The CDR3 spans 16 residues. V lost 3 bases to trimming and J lost 4 bases; unmatched junction nucleotides: 4. The CDR3 nucleotides are TGTGCCAGCAGTTATTGGACTAGCGGGGTGTACAATGAGCAGTTCTTC. Its protein is CASSYWTSGVYNEQFF.

The chain has TRBV13 and TRBJ1-2; D might be TRBD1 (6 bases). Trimming took off 3 bases at V and 2 bases at J, with 10 bases between the two ends. Germline assignment: CDR1 PRHDT and CDR2 FYEKMQ (reference sequence). This CDR3 comprises 14 residues. DNA for the CDR3: TGTGCCAGCAGCTTGGACAGTGGGAACTATGGCTACACCTTC. This sequence encodes CASSLDSGNYGYTF.

The genes are TRBV28 and TRBJ2-3; 9 positions agree with TRBD2. V shed 0 bases, J shed 5 bases, and the junction held 3 bases outside the gene matches. CDR1 and CDR2 from the germline V gene are MDHEN and SYDVKM. The CDR3 is made up of 15 amino acids. The CDR3 DNA follows: TGTGCCAGCAGTTTATGGGGTAGCGGGAGAGATACGCAGTATTTT. It codes for CASSLWGSGRDTQYF.

The chain joins TRBV7-9 to TRBJ1-4, with D maybe TRBD1 (5 bases). V dropped 8 bases and J dropped 10 bases, with 17 bases sitting between them. The CDR3 is 13 amino acids. CDR1 and CDR2 (germline): SEHNR, FQNEAQ (reference sequence). CDR3 DNA sequence: TGTGCCAGCCATTCGCTGGGGGACGGAAAACTGTTTTTT. Amino acid sequence: CASHSLGDGKLFF. The full variable domain, in which reference TRBV7-9 and TRBJ1-4 provide the parts outside the CDR3, is DTGVSQNPRHKITKRGQNVTFRCDPISEHNRLYWYRQTLGQGPEFLTYFQNEAQLEKSRLLSDRFSAERPKGSFSTLEIQRTEQGDSAMYLCASHSLGDGKLFFGSGTQLSVL.

This clone was observed a single time. The chain joins TRBV28 to TRBJ1-4; D is perhaps TRBD1 (6 bases). Per the germline V gene, CDR1 is MDHEN and CDR2 is SYDVKM. V dropped 6 bases and J dropped 8 bases, with 22 bases sitting between them. The CDR3 extends over 16 amino acids. CDR3 nucleotides: TGTGCCAGCAGCAAACCTCGGGGGGGCGAGGCGGAAAAACTGTTTTTT. Residues: CASSKPRGGEAEKLFF.

J is TRBJ2-2 and V is TRBV2; 9 positions agree with TRBD1. The CDR3 is made up of 15 amino acids. Trimming took 5 bases from V and 1 from J; bases not matched to a gene: 2. Germline V CDR1 and CDR2: SNHLY, FYNNEI. CDR3 in amino acids: CASSSDRGNTGELFF. The CDR3 DNA reads TGTGCCAGCAGTTCGGACAGGGGGAACACCGGGGAGCTGTTTTTT. Together with reference TRBV2 and TRBJ2-2, the CDR3 gives the full variable domain: EPEVTQTPSHQVTQMGQEVILRCVPISNHLYFYWYRQILGQKVEFLVSFYNNEISEKSEIFDDQFSVERPDGSNFTLKIRSTKLEDSAMYFCASSSDRGNTGELFFGEGSRLTVL.

The chain combines TRBV27 with TRBJ1-2, with TRBD1 matching over 10 bases. There are 16 residues in the CDR3. The junction had 15 bases not matched to a gene; V was cut back by 6 bases and J by 8 bases. The germline V gene has CDR1 MNHEY and CDR2 SMNVEV (reference sequence). CDR3 nucleotide sequence: TGTGCCAGCAGCCCCTGGGCAGGGACAGGGGTGCGGGGCTACACCTTC. Translation: CASSPWAGTGVRGYTF.

V usage is TRBV5-4 and J usage is TRBJ2-5; possibly TRBD2 for D (5 bases). The ends were cut back, 0 bases at V and 5 bases at J, with 17 bases in the middle. The germline V gene encodes CDR1 SGHNT and CDR2 YYREEE (reference sequence). This CDR3 has 16 amino acids. CDR3 bases: TGTGCCAGCAGCTTGGTCCCCCCGAGAGGGCGCGAGACCCAGTACTTC. Residues: CASSLVPPRGRETQYF.

The chain couples TRBV10-3 to TRBJ1-3, with D unresolved. The V gene's germline CDR1 is ENHRY and CDR2 SYGVKD. V lost 0 bases, J lost 1 base, and 7 bases lay in between. This CDR3 is 15 amino acids long. The CDR3, as DNA: TGTGCCATCAGTGAGTCGGTACTTTCTGGAAACACCATATATTTT. It yields the protein CAISESVLSGNTIYF.

The J gene is TRBJ2-1, the V gene TRBV5-1; D gene unclear. CDR3 length equals 15 residues. Germline V gene data show CDR1 as SGHRS and CDR2 as YFSETQ. V lost 1 base to trimming and J lost 8 bases, with 16 bases between them. The CDR3 nucleotides are TGCGCCAGCAGCTTGCGCGCCGGAACGGGCGATGAGCAGTTCTTC. It yields the protein CASSLRAGTGDEQFF.

The chain employs TRBV4-3 and TRBJ2-3, with TRBD1 matching over 7 bases. Germline CDR1 LGHNA, CDR2 YSLEER. V trimming: 0 bases; J trimming: 3 bases; junction bases outside the gene matches: 3. The CDR3 runs 15 residues. The CDR3 bases are TGCGCCAGCAGCCAAGATACAGGGGCAACAGATACGCAGTATTTT. It yields the protein CASSQDTGATDTQYF.

The chain has TRBV30 and TRBJ1-1; 10 bases align to TRBD1. Germline V CDR1 and CDR2: GTSNPN, SVGIG (reference sequence). The CDR3 has 13 residues. V dropped 5 bases and J dropped 5; count of bases not matched to a gene: 5. CDR3 amino acids: CAWGTGVWTEAFF. The CDR3 region has the DNA TGTGCCTGGGGGACAGGGGTGTGGACTGAAGCTTTCTTT.

The V gene is TRBV5-1, the J gene TRBJ1-2; 9 bases are shared with TRBD1. V trimming: 4 bases; J trimming: 8 bases; junction bases outside the gene matches: 12. The CDR3 consists of 15 residues. The germline CDR1 and CDR2 sequences are SGHRS and YFSETQ. As DNA, the CDR3 is TGCGCCAGCAGCATACCGGGACAGGGTTTAGAGGGCTACACCTTC. This sequence encodes CASSIPGQGLEGYTF.

CDR3: CASSPSQGETEAFF. In DNA form, the CDR3 reads TGTGCCAGCTCACCCTCGCAGGGAGAAACTGAAGCTTTCTTT. The chain employs TRBV18 and TRBJ1-1, with D maybe TRBD1 (5 bases). CDR1 is KGHSH and CDR2 is LQKENI in the germline V gene. The CDR3 loop spans 14 amino acids. Trimming took off 3 bases at V and 5 bases at J, with 13 bases between the two ends.